The 14 T cell receptor beta chains given below trace back to one sample, sequenced in a study of blood T cell repertoires in COVID-19. Profiled with immunoSEQ multiplex PCR; TCRdb holds only in-frame clones, not every one. Here the sample spans hundreds of thousands of clones, around 83% being singletons. Sequencing was performed on peripheral blood. Receptors were obtained from a woman in her 50s with acute or convalescent COVID-19.

The chain links TRBV27 to TRBJ1-3; weak D call: TRBD1 (6 bases). Trimming removed 3 bases at V and 2 bases at J, with 11 bases between. This CDR3 is built from 15 residues. Germline lookup yields CDR1 MNHEY and CDR2 SMNVEV (reference sequence). This chain's CDR3 is CASSFVGAPGNTIYF. The CDR3 nucleotides are TGTGCCAGCAGTTTTGTGGGGGCCCCTGGAAACACCATATATTTT.

This chain links TRBV3-1 (or the pseudogene TRBV3-2) with TRBJ1-5; D is undetermined. Trimming took 5 bases from V and 1 from J, leaving 12 bases between them. Germline CDR1 and CDR2: LGHDT and YNNKEL (reference sequence). The CDR3 length is 15 residues. Here the CDR3 DNA reads TGTGCCAGCAGCATGAGAAGCGGGAGCAATCAGCCCCAGCATTTT. Protein product: CASSMRSGSNQPQHF.

Details on this clone: A much larger clone is a single base away; this may be a read error. V usage is TRBV6-1 and J usage is TRBJ2-2, with a possible D match to TRBD2 (6 bases). This CDR3 is 14 amino acids long. V gave up 0 bases and J gave up 5 bases, with 7 bases separating them. Germline values: CDR1 MNHNS, CDR2 SASEGT. CDR3 in amino acids: CASSEARGTGELFF. CDR3 in DNA: TGTGCCAGCAGTGAAGCCCGGGGGACCGGGGAGCTGTTTTTT.

V and J are TRBV11-3 and TRBJ2-3; 9 bases match TRBD2. The germline V gene encodes CDR1 SGHNT and CDR2 YENEEA. V was pared by 0 bases and J by 6 bases, with 7 bases of the junction left unmatched. The length of the CDR3 is 16 residues. The CDR3 spells CASSLEPGLASDTQYF. Here the CDR3 DNA reads TGTGCCAGCAGCTTAGAGCCGGGACTAGCATCCGATACGCAGTATTTT.

The genes are TRBV21-1 and TRBJ1-5. TRBV21-1 is designated a pseudogene. The CDR3 totals 16 residues. The CDR3 loop is CATVSLEFFGNQPQHF. The CDR3 DNA sequence: TGTGCCACCGTAAGCCTGGAGTTCTTTGGGAATCAGCCCCAGCATTTT.

This clone was observed once. For the CDR3, the DNA is TGTGCCAGCAGCTCCAGGACACCTGCATATGGCTACACCTTC. Protein product: CASSSRTPAYGYTF. The V gene is TRBV7-2, the J gene TRBJ1-2; D might be TRBD1 (5 bases). Germline assignment: CDR1 SGHTA and CDR2 FQGNSA. The length of the CDR3 is 14 residues. V was cut by 4 bases and J by 5 bases, with 14 bases left in between.

The count of this clone is one. The CDR3 loop reads CASRPDKDYNEQFF. The CDR3, as DNA: TGTGCCAGCAGACCGGACAAGGACTACAATGAGCAGTTCTTC. The V call is TRBV2, the J call TRBJ2-1, with D possibly TRBD1 on 5 matching bases. Trimming took 6 bases from V and 3 from J, leaving 12 bases between them. The CDR3 sequence is 14 residues long. Germline-derived CDR1 and CDR2 are SNHLY and FYNNEI.

This rearrangement joins TRBV7-9 to TRBJ2-1; D is undetermined. The V end was cut by 3 bases, the J end by 8 bases, with 11 bases between. Per the germline V gene, CDR1 is SEHNR and CDR2 is FQNEAQ (reference sequence). The CDR3 length is 13 residues. CDR3 sequence (DNA): TGTGCCAGCAGCTTTGCCCAGTTGGATGAGCAGTTCTTC. This encodes CASSFAQLDEQFF.

In DNA, the CDR3 is TGTGCCAGCAGTACCGGGACAGGGGTTGAGACCCAGTACTTC. Translated: CASSTGTGVETQYF. J is TRBJ2-5 and V is TRBV2; 10 nucleotides agree with TRBD1. Germline trimming cut 5 bases from V and 5 bases from J; bases unmatched to any gene: 5. Per germline, CDR1 SNHLY and CDR2 FYNNEI. The CDR3 covers 14 residues.

V usage is TRBV6-6 and J usage is TRBJ2-3; TRBD1 matches at 8 bases. The CDR3 has 17 residues. V was pared by 5 bases and J by 3 bases, with 13 bases of the junction left unmatched. Germline V gene lookup returns CDR1 MNHNY and CDR2 SVGAGI (reference sequence). The CDR3, as DNA: TGTGCCAGCAGTCTGGGGCCCTTAGGGACAGGTACAGATACGCAGTATTTT. Translated: CASSLGPLGTGTDTQYF.

This chain connects TRBV19 to TRBJ2-7; 7 bases align to TRBD1. CDR1 LNHDA and CDR2 SQIVND come from the germline V gene (reference sequence). This CDR3 comprises 12 residues. The V gene end was trimmed by 3 bases and the J gene end by 4 bases; junction bases not matched to a gene: 0. The CDR3 bases are TGTGCCAGTAGTATGACAGGGTACGAGCAGTACTTC. Translating gives CASSMTGYEQYF.

The chain is built from TRBV6-5 and TRBJ2-1, with 7 bases aligning to TRBD2. The trim removed 2 bases at V and 0 bases at J, leaving 4 bases unmatched. CDR1 and CDR2 (germline): MNHEY, SVGAGI. The length of the CDR3 is 16 residues. CDR3 nucleotides: TGTGCCAGCAGTTACGATCGGACTAGCTCCTACAATGAGCAGTTCTTC. Translation gives CASSYDRTSSYNEQFF.

The rearrangement links TRBV4-1 to TRBJ1-1; 9 positions match TRBD1. CDR3 length: 14 residues. After removal of 4 bases from V and 7 bases from J, the junction contained 7 bases not matched to a gene. Germline V gene data show CDR1 as MGHRA and CDR2 as YSYEKL. CDR3 nucleotides: TGCGCCAGCAGCCTCAGGGACAGGGAGGGTGAAGCTTTCTTT. Translating it yields CASSLRDREGEAFF.

V usage is TRBV11-3 and J usage is TRBJ2-2, with 7 bases aligning to TRBD2. V gave up 4 bases and J gave up 0 bases; unmatched junction bases: 2. CDR1 and CDR2 from the germline V gene are SGHNT and YENEEA. CDR3 size: 15 residues. CDR3: CASSWAGANTGELFF. CDR3 in DNA: TGTGCCAGCAGCTGGGCGGGGGCGAACACCGGGGAGCTGTTTTTT.